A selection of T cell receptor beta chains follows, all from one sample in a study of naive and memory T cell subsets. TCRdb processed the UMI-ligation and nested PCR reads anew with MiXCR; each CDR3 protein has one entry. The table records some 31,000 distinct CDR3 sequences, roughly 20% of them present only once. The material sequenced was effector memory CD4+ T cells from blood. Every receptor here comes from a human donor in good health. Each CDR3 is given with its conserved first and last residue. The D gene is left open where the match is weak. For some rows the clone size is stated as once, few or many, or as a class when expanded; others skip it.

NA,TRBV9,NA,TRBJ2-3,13,CASSGSNADTQYF,TGTGCCAGCAGCGGGAGCAATGCAGATACGCAGTATTTT
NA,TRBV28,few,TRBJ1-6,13,CASQGLINSPLHF,TGTGCCAGCCAGGGCCTCATTAATTCACCCCTCCACTTT
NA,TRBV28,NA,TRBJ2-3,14,CASSPPGRTDTQYF,TGTGCCAGCAGTCCACCGGGACGCACAGATACGCAGTATTTT
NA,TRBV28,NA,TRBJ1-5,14,CASRRGGVYQPQHF,TGTGCCAGCAGACGAGGGGGGGTTTATCAGCCCCAGCATTTT
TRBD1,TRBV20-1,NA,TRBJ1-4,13,CSAPGQGDEKLFF,TGCAGTGCCCCGGGACAGGGGGACGAAAAACTGTTTTTT
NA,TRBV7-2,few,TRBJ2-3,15,CASSFSAGGTDTQYF,TGTGCCAGCAGCTTTAGTGCAGGTGGCACAGATACGCAGTATTTT
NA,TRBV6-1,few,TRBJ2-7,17,CASSEALRSFPSYEQYF,TGTGCCAGCAGTGAAGCGCTTCGGTCTTTCCCCTCCTACGAGCAGTACTTC
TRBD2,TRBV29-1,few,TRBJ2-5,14,CSVRTSASQETQYF,TGCAGCGTGCGGACTAGCGCCAGTCAAGAGACCCAGTACTTC
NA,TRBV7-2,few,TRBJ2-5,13,CASSKPVQETQYF,TGTGCCAGCAGCAAGCCTGTCCAAGAGACCCAGTACTTC
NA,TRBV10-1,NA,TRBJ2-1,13,CASSQQGRSEQFF,TGCGCCAGCAGTCAGCAGGGGAGGAGTGAGCAGTTCTTC
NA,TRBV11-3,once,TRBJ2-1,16,CASSLGAGRSYNEQFF,TGTGCCAGCAGCTTAGGGGCGGGCCGCTCCTACAATGAGCAGTTCTTC
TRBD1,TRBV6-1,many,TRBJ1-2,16,CASSGENRGTVYGYTF,TGTGCCAGCAGCGGAGAAAACAGGGGGACGGTCTATGGCTACACCTTC
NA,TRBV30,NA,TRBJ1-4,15,CAWSVVGGHGEKLFF,TGTGCCTGGAGTGTAGTGGGGGGGCACGGTGAAAAACTGTTTTTT
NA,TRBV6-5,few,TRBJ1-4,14,CASSVTATNEKLFF,TGTGCCAGCAGCGTTACTGCAACTAATGAAAAACTGTTTTTT
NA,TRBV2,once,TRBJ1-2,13,CASCSGGDYGYTF,TGTGCCAGCTGTTCCGGGGGGGACTATGGCTACACCTTC
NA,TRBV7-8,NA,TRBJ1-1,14,CASSPSGGPTEAFF,TGTGCCAGCAGCCCATCCGGGGGGCCCACTGAAGCTTTCTTT
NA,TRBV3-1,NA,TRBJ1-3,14,CASSPPSLENTIYF,TGTGCCAGCAGCCCTCCATCGCTTGAAAACACCATATATTTT
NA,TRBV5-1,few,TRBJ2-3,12,CASSFEGQGLYF,TGCGCCAGCAGCTTCGAAGGGCAGGGGTTGTATTTT
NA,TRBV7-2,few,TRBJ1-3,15,CASSWTPAAGNTIYF,TGTGCCAGCAGCTGGACCCCCGCTGCTGGAAACACCATATATTTT
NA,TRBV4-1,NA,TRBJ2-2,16,CASSPQDLLATGELSF,TGCGCCAGCAGCCCCCAGGACTTACTAGCTACCGGGGAGCTGTCTTTT
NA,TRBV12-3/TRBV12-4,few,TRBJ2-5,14,CASSPGTGTETQYF,TGTGCCAGCAGTCCGGGAACAGGGACGGAGACCCAGTACTTC
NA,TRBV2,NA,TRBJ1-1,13,CASRYLRETEAFF,TGTGCCAGCAGATACCTTAGGGAGACTGAAGCTTTCTTT
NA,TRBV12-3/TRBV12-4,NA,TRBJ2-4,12,CASSLAGPIPYF,TGTGCCAGCAGTTTAGCGGGACCCATTCCGTACTTC
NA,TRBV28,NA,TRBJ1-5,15,CASSYQGNSNQPQHF,TGTGCCAGCAGTTATCAGGGGAATAGCAATCAGCCCCAGCATTTT
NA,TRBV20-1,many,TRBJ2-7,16,CSARVSTPRSSYEQYF,TGCAGTGCTAGAGTGTCGACTCCCCGGAGCTCCTACGAGCAGTACTTC
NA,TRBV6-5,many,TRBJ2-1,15,CASSSNRDSYNEQFF,TGTGCCAGCAGTTCCAACAGGGATTCGTACAATGAGCAGTTCTTC
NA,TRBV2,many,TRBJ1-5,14,CASRTTTSNQPQHF,TGTGCCAGCAGGACAACAACGAGCAATCAGCCCCAGCATTTT
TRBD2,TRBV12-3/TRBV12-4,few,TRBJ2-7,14,CASSFHSGMYEQYF,TGTGCCAGCAGTTTCCATAGCGGGATGTACGAGCAGTACTTC
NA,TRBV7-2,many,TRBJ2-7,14,CASSTGTVTYEQYF,TGTGCCAGCAGCACCGGGACGGTTACCTACGAGCAGTACTTC
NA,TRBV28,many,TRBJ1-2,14,CASRMAGINYGYTF,TGTGCCAGCAGGATGGCAGGGATAAACTATGGCTACACCTTC